This T cell receptor beta chain was captured by sequencing in a study of shared clonotypes between healthy human individuals. Only one count was recorded for this clone. The CDR3 totals 15 residues. V gave up 3 bases and J gave up 3 bases, with 16 bases separating them. Germline CDR1 SGDLS, CDR2 YYNGEE. Assay: immunoSEQ multiplex PCR; the TCRdb copy retains only in-frame clones and omits some. The table lists roughly 2.1 million clones, roughly 91% of them singletons. Terminally differentiated effector memory CD45RA+ cells were left out of the naive CD8 fraction, which was CD45RO-negative and positively selected for CCR7.

Material: naive CD8+ T cells from PBMCs. The chain is built from TRBV9 and TRBJ2-7, with a possible D match to TRBD1 (6 bases). The clonotype comes from a man between 18 and 29 years old in good health. Some clones in this sample may be carry-over from other donors' samples. The CDR3 loop is CASSEGHQAGYEQYF. The CDR3 DNA is TGTGCCAGCAGCGAGGGACATCAGGCAGGCTACGAGCAGTACTTC. Together with reference TRBV9 and TRBJ2-7, the CDR3 gives the full variable domain: DSGVTQTPKHLITATGQRVTLRCSPRSGDLSVYWYQQSLDQGLQFLIQYYNGEERAKGNILERFSAQQFPDLHSELNLSSLELGDSALYFCASSEGHQAGYEQYFGPGTRLTVT.